This T cell receptor beta chain was sequenced during a study of technical replicates of blood from a few donors. This clone was counted between two and nine times. Clones were sequenced by immunoSEQ multiplex PCR, and TCRdb holds only the in-frame ones, with some missing. The sample lists about 88,000 clones; around 93% were seen once. This CDR3 is 13 amino acids long. V was trimmed by 4 bases and J by 2 bases, leaving 8 bases between them. The germline V gene has CDR1 SQVTM and CDR2 ANQGSEA. The V call is TRBV29-1, the J call TRBJ1-4; D gene uncertain. Material for sequencing was T cells isolated from PBMCs. The sequence derives from a human donor in good health. The CDR3 DNA reads TGCAGCGTTGCCTATGTCACTAATGAAAAACTGTTTTTT. This encodes CSVAYVTNEKLFF.